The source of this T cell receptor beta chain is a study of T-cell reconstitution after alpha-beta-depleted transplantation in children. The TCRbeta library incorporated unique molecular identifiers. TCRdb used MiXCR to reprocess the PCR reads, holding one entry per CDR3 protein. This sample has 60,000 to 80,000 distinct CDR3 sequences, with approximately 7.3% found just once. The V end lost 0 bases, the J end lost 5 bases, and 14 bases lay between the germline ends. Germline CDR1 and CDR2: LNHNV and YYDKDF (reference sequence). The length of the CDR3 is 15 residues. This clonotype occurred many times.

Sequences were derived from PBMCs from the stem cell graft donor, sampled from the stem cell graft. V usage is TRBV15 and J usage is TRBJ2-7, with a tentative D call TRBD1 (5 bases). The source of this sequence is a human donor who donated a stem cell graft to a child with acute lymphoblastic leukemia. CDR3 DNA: TGTGCCACCAGCAGAGATTTGGACACTCTAAACGAGCAGTACTTC. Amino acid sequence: CATSRDLDTLNEQYF.